A selection of T cell receptor beta chains follows, all from one sample in a study of a mutant IDH1 vaccine in newly diagnosed glioma. TCRdb keeps only in-frame clones here, not all; method: immunoSEQ multiplex PCR. This sample has about 40,000 clones, with about four fifths found just once. No antigen is known for these receptors. The material sequenced was peripheral blood mononuclear cells (PBMCs), taken from a glioma patient whose treatment included an IDH1 peptide vaccine. Receptors originate from a woman aged 25 to 45 with glioma. Some clones in this sample may be carry-over from other donors' samples. Both conserved end residues are part of each CDR3. D genes are given only for firm matches. Clone size, where shown, is once, few, many, or a class for clones that have expanded.

cdr3_length: 15; v_call: TRBV7-6; d_call: -; clone_size: once; j_call: TRBJ1-4; cdr3_aa: CASSLFPATNEKLFF; cdr3_nt: TGTGCCAGCAGCTTGTTCCCCGCAACTAATGAAAAACTGTTTTTT
cdr3_length: 15; v_call: TRBV7-3; d_call: TRBD2; clone_size: -; j_call: TRBJ2-7; cdr3_aa: CASSKTSGSWDEQYF; cdr3_nt: TGTGCCAGCAGCAAAACTAGCGGGAGTTGGGACGAGCAGTACTTC
cdr3_length: 15; v_call: TRBV27; d_call: -; clone_size: -; j_call: TRBJ2-5; cdr3_aa: CASRKADIVQETQYF; cdr3_nt: TGTGCCAGCAGGAAGGCGGACATAGTCCAAGAGACCCAGTACTTC
cdr3_length: 14; v_call: TRBV2; d_call: -; clone_size: -; j_call: TRBJ1-5; cdr3_aa: CASSELSGVQPQHF; cdr3_nt: TGTGCCAGCAGTGAACTGTCAGGGGTACAGCCCCAGCATTTT
cdr3_length: 16; v_call: TRBV7-9; d_call: -; clone_size: few; j_call: TRBJ1-2; cdr3_aa: CASSLGSGTGYYGYTF; cdr3_nt: TGTGCCAGCAGCCTGGGTAGCGGAACGGGGTACTATGGCTACACCTTC
cdr3_length: 16; v_call: TRBV4-1; d_call: TRBD2; clone_size: -; j_call: TRBJ2-1; cdr3_aa: CASSFRLAGDGNEQFF; cdr3_nt: TGCGCCAGCAGCTTTCGACTAGCGGGGGACGGAAATGAGCAGTTCTTC
cdr3_length: 15; v_call: TRBV6-5; d_call: -; clone_size: -; j_call: TRBJ2-2; cdr3_aa: CASRTGTRIAGELFF; cdr3_nt: TGTGCCAGCAGGACAGGGACTAGGATCGCCGGGGAGCTGTTTTTT
cdr3_length: 18; v_call: TRBV5-6; d_call: TRBD1; clone_size: -; j_call: TRBJ2-2; cdr3_aa: CASSSRRGTGGRTGELFF; cdr3_nt: TGTGCCAGCAGCTCCCGGAGGGGGACAGGGGGCCGGACCGGGGAGCTGTTTTTT
cdr3_length: 13; v_call: TRBV9; d_call: -; clone_size: few; j_call: TRBJ2-1; cdr3_aa: CASSDYSKREQFF; cdr3_nt: TGTGCCAGCAGCGACTACAGTAAACGGGAGCAGTTCTTC
cdr3_length: 13; v_call: TRBV5-6; d_call: -; clone_size: -; j_call: TRBJ2-7; cdr3_aa: CASSRRGFDEQYF; cdr3_nt: TGTGCCAGCAGCCGCCGGGGTTTCGACGAGCAGTACTTC
cdr3_length: 14; v_call: TRBV6-5; d_call: -; clone_size: -; j_call: TRBJ2-7; cdr3_aa: CASSPGTYVGEQYF; cdr3_nt: TGTGCCAGCAGTCCCGGGACCTACGTAGGCGAGCAGTACTTC
cdr3_length: 14; v_call: TRBV7-6; d_call: TRBD1; clone_size: -; j_call: TRBJ1-2; cdr3_aa: CASSPEGQGSGYTF; cdr3_nt: TGTGCCAGCAGCCCAGAGGGACAGGGGTCTGGCTACACCTTC
cdr3_length: 15; v_call: TRBV9; d_call: -; clone_size: -; j_call: TRBJ2-7; cdr3_aa: CASSASGTLPYEQYF; cdr3_nt: TGTGCCAGCAGCGCTTCCGGGACACTCCCCTACGAGCAGTACTTC
cdr3_length: 14; v_call: TRBV27; d_call: TRBD2; clone_size: -; j_call: TRBJ2-7; cdr3_aa: CASSLRRETYEQYF; cdr3_nt: TGTGCCAGCAGTTTAAGGCGGGAGACCTACGAGCAGTACTTC
cdr3_length: 14; v_call: TRBV19; d_call: -; clone_size: -; j_call: TRBJ1-1; cdr3_aa: CASSIGPGNTEAFF; cdr3_nt: TGTGCCAGTAGTATAGGACCGGGGAACACTGAAGCTTTCTTT
cdr3_length: 13; v_call: TRBV6-5; d_call: -; clone_size: -; j_call: TRBJ2-7; cdr3_aa: CASSSPGTHEQYF; cdr3_nt: TGTGCCAGCAGTTCCCCAGGGACCCACGAGCAGTACTTC
cdr3_length: 13; v_call: TRBV7-9; d_call: -; clone_size: -; j_call: TRBJ2-1; cdr3_aa: CASSLAQGYEQFF; cdr3_nt: TGTGCCAGCAGCTTAGCTCAGGGCTATGAGCAGTTCTTC
cdr3_length: 11; v_call: TRBV28; d_call: -; clone_size: -; j_call: TRBJ2-7; cdr3_aa: CASSLDYEQYF; cdr3_nt: TGTGCCAGCAGCCTGGACTACGAGCAGTACTTC
cdr3_length: 13; v_call: TRBV10-3; d_call: -; clone_size: -; j_call: TRBJ2-1; cdr3_aa: CAIREGTNNEQFF; cdr3_nt: TGTGCCATCAGGGAGGGTACCAACAATGAGCAGTTCTTC
cdr3_length: 15; v_call: TRBV27; d_call: -; clone_size: -; j_call: TRBJ2-7; cdr3_aa: CASSPTGTSSYEQYF; cdr3_nt: TGTGCCAGCAGTCCTACCGGGACAAGCTCCTACGAGCAGTACTTC
cdr3_length: 14; v_call: TRBV6-1; d_call: -; clone_size: -; j_call: TRBJ2-7; cdr3_aa: CASSAYRVAYEQYF; cdr3_nt: TGTGCCAGCAGTGCCTACAGGGTAGCCTACGAGCAGTACTTC
cdr3_length: 12; v_call: TRBV18; d_call: TRBD1; clone_size: few; j_call: TRBJ1-1; cdr3_aa: CASSPGTDEAFF; cdr3_nt: TGTGCCAGCTCACCCGGGACAGATGAAGCTTTCTTT
cdr3_length: 14; v_call: TRBV30; d_call: TRBD1; clone_size: once; j_call: TRBJ2-7; cdr3_aa: CAWSPGTDPYEQYF; cdr3_nt: TGTGCCTGGAGTCCGGGGACAGATCCCTACGAGCAGTACTTC
cdr3_length: 15; v_call: TRBV13; d_call: TRBD2; clone_size: once; j_call: TRBJ2-7; cdr3_aa: CASSPGIAGGYEQYF; cdr3_nt: TGTGCCAGCAGCCCGGGGATAGCGGGAGGATACGAGCAGTACTTC